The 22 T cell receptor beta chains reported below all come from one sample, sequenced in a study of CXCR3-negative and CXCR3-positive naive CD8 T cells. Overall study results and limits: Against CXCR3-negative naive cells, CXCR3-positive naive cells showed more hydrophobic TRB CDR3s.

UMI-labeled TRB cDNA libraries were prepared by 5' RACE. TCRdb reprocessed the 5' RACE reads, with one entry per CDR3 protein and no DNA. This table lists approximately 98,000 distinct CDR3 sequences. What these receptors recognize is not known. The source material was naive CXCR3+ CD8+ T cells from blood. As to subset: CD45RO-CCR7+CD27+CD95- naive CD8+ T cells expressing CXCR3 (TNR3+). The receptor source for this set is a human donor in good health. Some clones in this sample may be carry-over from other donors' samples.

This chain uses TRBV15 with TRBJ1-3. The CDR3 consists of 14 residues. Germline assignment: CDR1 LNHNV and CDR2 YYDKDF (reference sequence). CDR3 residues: CATSTEGSGNTIYF.

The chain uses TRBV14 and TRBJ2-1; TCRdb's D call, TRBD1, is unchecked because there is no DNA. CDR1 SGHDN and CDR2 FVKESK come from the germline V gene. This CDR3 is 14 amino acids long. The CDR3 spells CASSQDWGRDEQFF.

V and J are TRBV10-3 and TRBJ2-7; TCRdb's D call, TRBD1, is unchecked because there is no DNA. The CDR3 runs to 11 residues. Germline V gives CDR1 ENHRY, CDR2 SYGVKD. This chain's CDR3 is CAISESGTMYF.

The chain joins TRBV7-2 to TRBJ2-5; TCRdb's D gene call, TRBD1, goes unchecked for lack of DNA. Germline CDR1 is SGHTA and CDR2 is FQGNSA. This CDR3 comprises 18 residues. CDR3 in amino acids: CASSLAVGSRGFQETQYF.

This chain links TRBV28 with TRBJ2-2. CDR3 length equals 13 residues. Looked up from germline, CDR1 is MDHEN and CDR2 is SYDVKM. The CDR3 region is CASSWSDTGELFF.

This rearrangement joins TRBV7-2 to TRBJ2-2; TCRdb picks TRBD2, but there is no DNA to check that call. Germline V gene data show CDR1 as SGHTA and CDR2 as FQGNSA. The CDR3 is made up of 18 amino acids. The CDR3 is CASSLFEARDANTRELFF.

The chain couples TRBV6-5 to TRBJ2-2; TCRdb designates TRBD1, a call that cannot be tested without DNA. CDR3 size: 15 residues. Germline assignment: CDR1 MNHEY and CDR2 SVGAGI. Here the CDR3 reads CASTIGATNTGELFF.

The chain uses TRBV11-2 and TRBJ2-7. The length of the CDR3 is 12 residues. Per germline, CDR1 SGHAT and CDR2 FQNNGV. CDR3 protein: CASSLVVVEQYF.

CDR3: CASSRGGAVSYNEQFF. The V and J genes are TRBV14 and TRBJ2-1; TCRdb returns TRBD2, unconfirmable since there is no DNA. This CDR3 region has 16 residues. CDR1 and CDR2 from the germline V gene are SGHDN and FVKESK.

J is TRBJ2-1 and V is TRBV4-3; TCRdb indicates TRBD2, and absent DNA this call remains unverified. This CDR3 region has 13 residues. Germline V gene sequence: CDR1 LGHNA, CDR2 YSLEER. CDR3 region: CASSQGAEDEQFF.

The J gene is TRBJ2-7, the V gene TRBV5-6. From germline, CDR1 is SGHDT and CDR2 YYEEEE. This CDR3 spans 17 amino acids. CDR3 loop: CASSFSTLVGFSYEQYF.

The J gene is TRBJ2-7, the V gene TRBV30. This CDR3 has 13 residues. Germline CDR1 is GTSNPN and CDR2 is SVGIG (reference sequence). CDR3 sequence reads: CAWSQGATYEQYF.

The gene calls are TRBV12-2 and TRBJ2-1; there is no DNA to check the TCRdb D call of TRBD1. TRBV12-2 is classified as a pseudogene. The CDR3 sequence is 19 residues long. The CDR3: CASRSKARDRVDDWDEQFF.

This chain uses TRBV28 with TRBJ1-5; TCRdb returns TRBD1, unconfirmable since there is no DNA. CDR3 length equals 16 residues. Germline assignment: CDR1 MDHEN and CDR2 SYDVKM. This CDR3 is CASSPPWGSSNQPQHF.

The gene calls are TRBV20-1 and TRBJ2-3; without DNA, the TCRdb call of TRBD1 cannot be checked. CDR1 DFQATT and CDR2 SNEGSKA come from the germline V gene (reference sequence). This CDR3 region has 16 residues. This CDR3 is CSARVGLLTPADTQYF.

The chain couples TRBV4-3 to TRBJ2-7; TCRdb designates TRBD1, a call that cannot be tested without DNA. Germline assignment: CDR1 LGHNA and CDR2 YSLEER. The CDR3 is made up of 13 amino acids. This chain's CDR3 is CASSQGTGNEQYF.

This CDR3 reads CASSTGRDNEKLFF. The V and J genes are TRBV12-3 or TRBV12-4 and TRBJ1-4; the TRBD1 assignment by TCRdb is unverifiable without DNA. The length of the CDR3 is 14 residues.

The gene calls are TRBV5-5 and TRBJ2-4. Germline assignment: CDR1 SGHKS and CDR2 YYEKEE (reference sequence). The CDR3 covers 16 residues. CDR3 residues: CASSFGQVIAKNIQYF.

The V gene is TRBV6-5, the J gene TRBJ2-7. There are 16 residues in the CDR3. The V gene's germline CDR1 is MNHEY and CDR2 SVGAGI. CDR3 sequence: CASSYTNRIDVPEQYF.

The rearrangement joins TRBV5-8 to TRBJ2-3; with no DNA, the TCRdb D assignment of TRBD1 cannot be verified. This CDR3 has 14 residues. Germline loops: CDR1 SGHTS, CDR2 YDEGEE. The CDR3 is CASSFGGATDTQYF.

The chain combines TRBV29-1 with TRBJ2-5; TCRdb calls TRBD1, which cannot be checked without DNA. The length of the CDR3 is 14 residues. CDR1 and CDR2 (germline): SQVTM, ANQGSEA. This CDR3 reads CSVDADTLGQTQYF.

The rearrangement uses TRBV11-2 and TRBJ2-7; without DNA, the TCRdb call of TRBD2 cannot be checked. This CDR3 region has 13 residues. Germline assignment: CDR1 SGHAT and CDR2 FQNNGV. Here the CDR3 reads CASSFGTLYEQYF.